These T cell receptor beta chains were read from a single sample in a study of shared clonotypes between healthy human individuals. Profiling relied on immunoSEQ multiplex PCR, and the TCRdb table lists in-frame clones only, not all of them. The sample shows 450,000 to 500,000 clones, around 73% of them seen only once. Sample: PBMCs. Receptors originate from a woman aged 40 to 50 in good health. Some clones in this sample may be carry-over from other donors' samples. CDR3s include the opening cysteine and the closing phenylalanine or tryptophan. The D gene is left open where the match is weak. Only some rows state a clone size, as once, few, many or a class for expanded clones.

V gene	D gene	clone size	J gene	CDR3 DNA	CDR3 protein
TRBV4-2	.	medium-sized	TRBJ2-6	TGTGCCAGCAGCCAAGATCTAGGGAGCGGGGCCAACGTCCTGACTTTC	CASSQDLGSGANVLTF
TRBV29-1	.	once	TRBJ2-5	TGCAGCGCGGGAGTTAGGGAGACCCAGTACTTC	CSAGVRETQYF
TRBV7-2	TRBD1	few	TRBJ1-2	TGTGCCAGCACCCCTGGACAGGCGGATGGCTACACCTTC	CASTPGQADGYTF
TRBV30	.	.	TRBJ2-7	TGTGCCTGGAGCCCCCCAGGTTGGCAGGGGACCTACGAGCAGTACTTC	CAWSPPGWQGTYEQYF
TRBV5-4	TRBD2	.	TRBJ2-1	TGTGCCAGCAGCCCCCGGACTAGCGGAGGCTACAATGAGCAGTTCTTC	CASSPRTSGGYNEQFF
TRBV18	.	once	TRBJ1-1	TGTGCCAGCTCACCACCCAAGCTCGGGACGATGCAGGGAAGAGAGACTGAAGCTTTCTTT	CASSPPKLGTMQGRETEAFF
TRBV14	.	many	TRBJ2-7	TGTGCCAGCAGCCAAGAGGTTTCCCCAGGGTACGAGGGAGAGCAGTACTTC	CASSQEVSPGYEGEQYF
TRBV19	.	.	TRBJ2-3	TGTGCCAGTAGAGGGCCTTGGGATACGCAGTATTTT	CASRGPWDTQYF
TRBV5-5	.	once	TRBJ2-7	TGTGCCAGCAGCTTGGGGCCGGGACCGTCGACCTACGAGCAGTACTTC	CASSLGPGPSTYEQYF
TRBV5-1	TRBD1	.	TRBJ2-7	TGCGCCAGCAGCTTGCCGACAGGGTCCGGCGAGCAGTACTTC	CASSLPTGSGEQYF
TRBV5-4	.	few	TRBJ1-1	TGTGCCAGCAGCCAGACGACTTTAACGAACACTGAAGCTTTCTTT	CASSQTTLTNTEAFF
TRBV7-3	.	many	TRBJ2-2	TGTGCCAGCAGCTTATCAGGGCGGTCCGGGGAGCTGTTTTTT	CASSLSGRSGELFF
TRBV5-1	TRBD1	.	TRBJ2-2	TGCGCCAGCAGCTTGGCCCCAGGGGGCAGCACCGGGGAGCTGTTTTTT	CASSLAPGGSTGELFF
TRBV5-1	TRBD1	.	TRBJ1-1	TGCGCCAGCAGCCTGAATCTAGCAGGGGGAGGCACTGAAGCTTTCTTT	CASSLNLAGGGTEAFF
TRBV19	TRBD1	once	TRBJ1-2	TGTGCCAGTAGTCCGGACAGGGACGACAGCTACACCTTC	CASSPDRDDSYTF